These 28 T cell receptor beta chains were sequenced from one sample in a study of human T cells and chemical hapten exposure. Each CDR3 protein is one row after TCRdb ran MiXCR on the RACE reads. The data show 35,000 to 50,000 distinct CDR3 sequences, with 9.5% to 10% seen just once and roughly 13% held by the top ten. Described time point: patch test 2, 6 weeks after DPC sensitization. Treatment denoted: therapeutic diphenylcyclopropenone sensitization with weekly scalp DPC. Sequencing started from total RNA isolated from unfractionated whole blood. The sample here was whole blood, taken in connection with sensitization to the hapten diphenylcyclopropenone (DPC). These receptors originate from a woman aged 25 to 39 with alopecia areata. Some clones in this sample may be carry-over from other donors' samples.

There are many counts of this clonotype. V gene TRBV29-1 combines with J gene TRBJ2-5; D might be TRBD1 or TRBD2, each matching 6 bases. Trimming removed 4 bases at V and 6 bases at J, with 15 bases between. Germline CDR1 SQVTM, CDR2 ANQGSEA. CDR3 length: 13 residues. In DNA, the CDR3 is TGCAGCGTTGTCTCGGGGGCCATGAAGACCCAGTACTTC. Translation gives CSVVSGAMKTQYF. Together with reference TRBV29-1 and TRBJ2-5, the CDR3 gives the full variable domain: SAVISQKPSRDICQRGTSLTIQCQVDSQVTMMFWYRQQPGQSLTLIATANQGSEATYESGFVIDKFPISRPNLTFSTLTVSNMSPEDSSIYLCSVVSGAMKTQYFGPGTRLLVL.

V and J are TRBV6-2 or TRBV6-3 and TRBJ2-2; D unresolved. The CDR3 sequence is 15 residues long. Germline CDR1 MNHEY, CDR2 SVGEGT. The ends were cut back, 6 bases at V and 5 bases at J, with 16 bases in the middle. In DNA, the CDR3 is TGTGCCAGCAGCCCCGACACGTTATGGACCGGGGAGCTGTTTTTT. This codes for CASSPDTLWTGELFF.

This clonotype was counted at least ten times. V is TRBV12-3 or TRBV12-4 and J is TRBJ2-2; D possibly corresponds to TRBD1 (5 bases). The germline V and J ends were trimmed by 7 bases and 1 base, with 10 bases remaining between them. The CDR3 consists of 14 residues. Written as DNA, the CDR3 is TGTGCCAGCATTTTCAGGGTGAACACCGGGGAGCTGTTTTTT. Amino acid sequence: CASIFRVNTGELFF.

At least ten counts were recorded for this clonotype. This chain uses TRBV29-1 with TRBJ2-3, with TRBD1 as a possible D gene (5 bases). The V gene lost 6 bases and the J gene lost 6 bases, with 10 bases spanning the gap. Germline V gene sequence: CDR1 SQVTM, CDR2 ANQGSEA. This CDR3 is built from 11 residues. The CDR3 region has the DNA TGCAGCGTGCGCCAGGGTGATACGCAGTATTTT. Its protein is CSVRQGDTQYF.

The table lists this clonotype with many counts. The chain joins TRBV2 to TRBJ2-5; 14 positions agree with TRBD2. Germline V lookup: CDR1 SNHLY, CDR2 FYNNEI. The CDR3 consists of 15 residues. Trimming took 7 bases from V and 5 from J; bases not matched to a gene: 6. The CDR3 loop reads CASKGTSGGRETQYF. The CDR3 bases are TGTGCCAGCAAGGGGACTAGCGGGGGCCGGGAGACCCAGTACTTC. The variable domain in full, with the rest retrieved from reference TRBV2 and TRBJ2-5, is EPEVTQTPSHQVTQMGQEVILRCVPISNHLYFYWYRQILGQKVEFLVSFYNNEISEKSEIFDDQFSVERPDGSNFTLKIRSTKLEDSAMYFCASKGTSGGRETQYFGPGTRLLVL.

This clonotype showed up just a few times. V is TRBV20-1 and J is TRBJ2-3; TRBD1 or TRBD2 may be the D gene (6 bases each). The CDR3 length is 14 residues. Germline V gene lookup returns CDR1 DFQATT and CDR2 SNEGSKA (reference sequence). The ends were cut back, 7 bases at V and 4 bases at J, with 18 bases in the middle. The CDR3 loop is CSVPPRGQPDTQYF. CDR3 coding DNA: TGCAGTGTCCCTCCACGGGGGCAGCCAGATACGCAGTATTTT.

This clonotype was observed many times. CDR3 residues: CSVRTGDRYEQYF. For the CDR3, the DNA is TGCAGCGTACGGACAGGGGACCGTTACGAGCAGTACTTC. The chain joins TRBV29-1 to TRBJ2-7; 9 bases match TRBD1. Germline V CDR1 and CDR2: SQVTM, ANQGSEA. This CDR3 contains 13 residues. The trim removed 6 bases at V and 4 bases at J, leaving 7 bases unmatched.

In its sample, this clonotype was seen many times. The chain is built from TRBV12-3 or TRBV12-4 and TRBJ1-5; 7 nucleotides align to TRBD1. The CDR3 length is 16 residues. The junction had 9 bases not matched to a gene; V was cut back by 7 bases and J by 0 bases. The chain's CDR3 is CASTGPDRLSNQPQHF. DNA of the CDR3: TGTGCCAGCACCGGGCCGGACAGGCTTAGCAATCAGCCCCAGCATTTT.

V and J are TRBV3-1 and TRBJ2-6; the D is unclear. The germline V and J ends were trimmed by 6 bases and 0 bases, with 12 bases remaining between them. Germline V gives CDR1 LGHDT, CDR2 YNNKEL (reference sequence). The CDR3 consists of 16 residues. The CDR3: CASSPLGDSGANVLTF. CDR3 nucleotide sequence: TGTGCCAGCAGTCCACTTGGGGACTCTGGGGCCAACGTCCTGACTTTC. The variable domain in full, completed from reference TRBV3-1 and TRBJ2-6, reads DTAVSQTPKYLVTQMGNDKSIKCEQNLGHDTMYWYKQDSKKFLKIMFSYNNKELIINETVPNRFSPKSPDKAHLNLHINSLELGDSAVYFCASSPLGDSGANVLTFGAGSRLTVL.

This clonotype has a count of ten or more. The V call is TRBV7-9, the J call TRBJ1-2, with TRBD1 matching 7 bases. Per the germline V gene, CDR1 is SEHNR and CDR2 is FQNEAQ (reference sequence). CDR3 length: 15 residues. Losses at the gene ends were 4 bases for V and 8 bases for J; bases not matched to a gene: 13. CDR3 sequence reads: CASSSLRDSDYGYTF. In nucleotides, the CDR3 is TGTGCCAGCAGCTCGCTCCGGGACAGTGATTACGGCTACACCTTC. Together with reference TRBV7-9 and TRBJ1-2, the CDR3 gives the full variable domain: DTGVSQNPRHKITKRGQNVTFRCDPISEHNRLYWYRQTLGQGPEFLTYFQNEAQLEKSRLLSDRFSAERPKGSFSTLEIQRTEQGDSAMYLCASSSLRDSDYGYTFGSGTRLTVV.

The sample holds many counts of this clonotype. The rearrangement links TRBV5-4 to TRBJ2-6; no reliable D call. Germline V gene data show CDR1 as SGHNT and CDR2 as YYREEE (reference sequence). V lost 7 bases to trimming and J lost 1 base, with 0 bases between them. The CDR3 covers 11 residues. The CDR3 is CASSGANVLTF. In DNA form, the CDR3 reads TGTGCCAGCTCTGGGGCCAACGTCCTGACTTTC.

Many counts were recorded for this clonotype. The V gene is TRBV7-9, the J gene TRBJ1-2; 7 bases agree with TRBD1. CDR1 SEHNR and CDR2 FQNEAQ come from the germline V gene (reference sequence). The CDR3 extends over 15 amino acids. The trim removed 7 bases at V and 5 bases at J, leaving 13 bases unmatched. The CDR3: CASTSLQGDYYGYTF. CDR3 in DNA: TGTGCCAGCACCTCCCTCCAGGGGGACTATTATGGCTACACCTTC.

The rearrangement joins TRBV14 to TRBJ1-2; tentatively, D is TRBD1 (5 bases). CDR3 length: 14 residues. The V end lost 4 bases, the J end lost 8 bases, and 17 bases lay between the germline ends. The germline CDR1 and CDR2 sequences are SGHDN and FVKESK. The DNA for the CDR3 is TGTGCCAGCAGCCCAGCCGGGGGAGGTTACGGCTACACCTTC. Translating it yields CASSPAGGGYGYTF.

This clonotype was counted many times. V is TRBV4-3 and J is TRBJ1-6; perhaps TRBD1 as D (5 bases). The CDR3 sequence is 15 residues long. The V gene lost 4 bases and the J gene lost 7 bases, with 14 bases spanning the gap. Germline values: CDR1 LGHNA, CDR2 YSLEER. CDR3 residues: CASSLYRDGNSPLHF. The DNA of the CDR3 is TGCGCCAGCAGCCTTTACCGGGACGGAAATTCACCCCTCCACTTT.

This clonotype was counted ten times or more. The CDR3 loop reads CASSSGLQETQYF. The CDR3 DNA is TGTGCCAGCAGTTCGGGACTTCAAGAGACCCAGTACTTC. The genes are TRBV27 and TRBJ2-5; D may be TRBD2 (6 bases). The CDR3 runs to 13 residues. Germline lookup yields CDR1 MNHEY and CDR2 SMNVEV (reference sequence). V shed 4 bases and J shed 2 bases, with 8 bases lying between them.

The chain joins TRBV28 to TRBJ2-2, with 8 bases matching TRBD1. Per the germline V gene, CDR1 is MDHEN and CDR2 is SYDVKM. This CDR3 has 15 amino acids. Trimming took 6 bases from V and 3 from J; bases not matched to a gene: 6. CDR3 loop: CASSTGQGHTGELFF. CDR3 sequence (DNA): TGTGCCAGCAGCACTGGACAGGGACACACCGGGGAGCTGTTTTTT.

This clonotype appeared many times. The chain recombines TRBV6-2 or TRBV6-3 with TRBJ2-5; 10 bases line up with TRBD2. Unmatched junction bases numbered 11, after V lost 2 bases and J lost 5 bases. Per germline, CDR1 MNHEY and CDR2 SVGEGT. The CDR3 is made up of 17 amino acids. The chain's CDR3 is CASSYVLLAGEDETQYF. The CDR3 coding sequence is TGTGCCAGCAGTTACGTTCTTCTAGCGGGGGAAGATGAGACCCAGTACTTC.

In this sample, this clonotype turned up many times. J is TRBJ2-3 and V is TRBV6-5, with TRBD2 identical over 10 bases. There are 15 residues in the CDR3. CDR1 MNHEY and CDR2 SVGAGI come from the germline V gene. V lost 4 bases to trimming and J lost 5 bases; unmatched junction nucleotides: 6. Here the CDR3 reads CASSLAGGKRDTQYF. In DNA form, the CDR3 reads TGTGCCAGCAGTTTAGCGGGGGGTAAGAGAGATACGCAGTATTTT.

This chain links TRBV6-2 or TRBV6-3 with TRBJ2-1; no clear D. Germline V gene lookup returns CDR1 MNHEY and CDR2 SVGEGT. Trimming shortened V by 10 bases and J by 0 bases, and 13 bases separated the two germline ends. The CDR3 runs 14 residues. The CDR3 spells CATSPQSSYNEQFF. In DNA form, the CDR3 reads TGTGCCACGTCCCCTCAGAGCTCCTACAATGAGCAGTTCTTC.

The chain uses TRBV18 and TRBJ1-1, with D hard to call. There are 11 residues in the CDR3. Between the trimmed V and J ends, which lost 3 bases and 11 bases, there was a span of 10 bases. Germline values: CDR1 KGHSH, CDR2 LQKENI. The CDR3 region has the DNA TGTGCCAGCTCACCCGACACTGCGGCTTTCTTT. This sequence encodes CASSPDTAAFF.

This clonotype was seen only a few times. This chain joins TRBV2 and TRBJ2-7; D could derive from TRBD1 or TRBD2 (5 bases each). The V end lost 6 bases, the J end lost 6 bases, and 12 bases lay between the germline ends. The CDR3 spans 12 residues. Germline V gives CDR1 SNHLY, CDR2 FYNNEI. The CDR3 nucleotides read TGTGCCAGCAGCTCGCCCGGGACCGAGCAGTACTTC. Residues: CASSSPGTEQYF.

This clonotype has more than one count but fewer than ten. The V gene is TRBV27, the J gene TRBJ2-3, with TRBD1 identical over 8 bases. Germline values: CDR1 MNHEY, CDR2 SMNVEV (reference sequence). With V trimmed by 4 bases and J by 0 bases, 6 bases remained unmatched. This CDR3 comprises 16 residues. The CDR3 is CASSSGQGPSTDTQYF. In DNA form, the CDR3 reads TGTGCCAGCAGTTCAGGACAGGGCCCTAGCACAGATACGCAGTATTTT.

V and J are TRBV7-3 and TRBJ2-6, with D possibly TRBD2 on 6 matching bases. In germline, CDR1 is SGHTA, CDR2 FQGTGA. CDR3 length equals 15 residues. Trimming pared 8 bases from V and 2 bases from J, leaving 13 bases between. The CDR3 DNA follows: TGTGCCAGCGCACTCGGGGGACCTGGGGCCAACGTCCTGACTTTC. Protein: CASALGGPGANVLTF.

This clonotype appeared a few times. The V gene is TRBV20-1, the J gene TRBJ2-1; no definite D call. CDR3 size: 14 residues. CDR1 DFQATT and CDR2 SNEGSKA come from the germline V gene (reference sequence). Deletions cut 1 base from V and 7 bases from J, with 14 bases between. CDR3 protein: CSARVPHPGNEQFF. The CDR3 DNA reads as TGCAGTGCTAGAGTTCCTCACCCCGGGAATGAGCAGTTCTTC.

This clonotype was observed a handful of times. The rearrangement joins TRBV7-9 to TRBJ2-3; D possibly corresponds to TRBD1 (6 bases). This CDR3 comprises 15 residues. Trimming took off 4 bases at V and 10 bases at J, with 21 bases between the two ends. Germline V gene sequence: CDR1 SEHNR, CDR2 FQNEAQ (reference sequence). The CDR3 loop reads CASSSGDTARSAQYF. The CDR3 DNA is TGTGCCAGCAGCTCCGGGGACACCGCCCGGAGTGCGCAGTATTTT.

This clonotype came up many times. The genes are TRBV11-1 and TRBJ2-1; TRBD2 matches at 13 bases. Trimming at V came to 5 bases and at J to 9 bases, leaving 7 bases not matched to a gene. There are 15 residues in the CDR3. Per the germline V gene, CDR1 is SGHAT and CDR2 is FQDESV (reference sequence). The DNA for the CDR3 is TGTGCCAGCAGCCCTACTAGCGGGGGGGCCATTGAGCAGTTCTTC. Translated, it gives CASSPTSGGAIEQFF.

This clonotype was seen a single time. The chain recombines TRBV11-3 with TRBJ2-2; possible D gene TRBD1, 5 bases. The germline V gene encodes CDR1 SGHNT and CDR2 YENEEA. V lost 5 bases to trimming and J lost 4 bases, with 11 bases between them. The CDR3 has 14 amino acids. The CDR3 region is CASSQGVSTGELFF. CDR3 DNA sequence: TGTGCCAGCAGCCAGGGTGTTTCCACCGGGGAGCTGTTTTTT.

This clonotype has a handful of counts. CDR3 in amino acids: CASSEAGSARVLETQYF. DNA for the CDR3: TGTGCCAGCAGTGAAGCGGGCAGCGCCAGGGTGTTGGAGACCCAGTACTTC. The chain is built from TRBV2 and TRBJ2-5; a weak D match, TRBD1 (5 bases). The V gene's germline CDR1 is SNHLY and CDR2 FYNNEI. The CDR3 sequence is 17 residues long. Deletions cut 0 bases from V and 5 bases from J, with 19 bases between.